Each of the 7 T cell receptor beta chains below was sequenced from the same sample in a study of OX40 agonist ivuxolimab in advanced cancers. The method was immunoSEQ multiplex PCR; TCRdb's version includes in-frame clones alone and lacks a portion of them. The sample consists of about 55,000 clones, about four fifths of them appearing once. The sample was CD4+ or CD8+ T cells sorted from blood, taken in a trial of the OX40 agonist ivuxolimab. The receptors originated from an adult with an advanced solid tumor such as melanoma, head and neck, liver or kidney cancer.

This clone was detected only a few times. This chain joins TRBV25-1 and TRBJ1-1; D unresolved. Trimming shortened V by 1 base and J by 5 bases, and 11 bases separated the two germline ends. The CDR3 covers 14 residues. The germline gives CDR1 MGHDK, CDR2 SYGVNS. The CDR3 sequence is CASSEFDLGTEAFF. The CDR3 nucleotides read TGTGCCAGCAGTGAATTTGATCTGGGAACTGAAGCTTTCTTT.

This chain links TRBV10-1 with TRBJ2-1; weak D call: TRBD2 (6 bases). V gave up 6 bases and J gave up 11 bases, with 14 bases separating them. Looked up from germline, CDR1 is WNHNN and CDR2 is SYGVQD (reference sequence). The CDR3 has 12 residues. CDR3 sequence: CASSFPSEQQFF. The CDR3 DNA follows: TGCGCCAGCAGCTTCCCTAGCGAGCAGCAGTTCTTC.

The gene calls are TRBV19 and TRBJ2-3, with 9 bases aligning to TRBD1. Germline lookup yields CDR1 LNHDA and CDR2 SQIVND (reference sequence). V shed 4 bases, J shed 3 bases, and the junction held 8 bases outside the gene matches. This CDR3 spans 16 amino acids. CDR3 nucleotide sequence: TGTGCCAGTAGTAAACCGGGACAGGGAAGGACAGATACGCAGTATTTT. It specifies CASSKPGQGRTDTQYF.

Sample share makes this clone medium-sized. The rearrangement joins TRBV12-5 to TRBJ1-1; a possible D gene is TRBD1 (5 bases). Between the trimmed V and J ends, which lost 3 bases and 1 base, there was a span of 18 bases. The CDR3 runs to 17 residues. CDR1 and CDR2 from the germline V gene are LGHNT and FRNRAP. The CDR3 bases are TGTGCTAGTGGTTTCGTCGCAGGGTCGACGTCGAACACTGAAGCTTTCTTT. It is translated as CASGFVAGSTSNTEAFF.

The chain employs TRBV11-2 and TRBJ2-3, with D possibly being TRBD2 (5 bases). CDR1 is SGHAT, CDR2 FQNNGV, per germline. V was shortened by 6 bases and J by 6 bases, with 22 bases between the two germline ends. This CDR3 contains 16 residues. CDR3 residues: CASSLEGSPPGDTQYF. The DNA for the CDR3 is TGTGCCAGCAGTCTCGAGGGTAGCCCCCCGGGCGATACGCAGTATTTT.

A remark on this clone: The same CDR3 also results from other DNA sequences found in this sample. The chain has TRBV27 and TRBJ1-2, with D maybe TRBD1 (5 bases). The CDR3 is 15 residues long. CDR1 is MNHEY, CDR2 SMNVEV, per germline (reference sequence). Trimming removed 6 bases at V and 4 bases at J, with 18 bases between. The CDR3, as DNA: TGTGCCAGCAGGAGTACTCTGGGACGGATCTATGGCTACACCTTC. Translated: CASRSTLGRIYGYTF.

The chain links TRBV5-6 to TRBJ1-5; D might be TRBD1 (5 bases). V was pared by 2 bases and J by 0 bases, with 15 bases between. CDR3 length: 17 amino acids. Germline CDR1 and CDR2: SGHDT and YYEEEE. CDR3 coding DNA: TGTGCCAGCAGCTTAGGTGGGGACCGGTATAGCAATCAGCCCCAGCATTTT. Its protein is CASSLGGDRYSNQPQHF.